This T cell receptor (beta chain) emerged from a study of cytomegalovirus exposure and HLA in healthy donors. For the study at large: For the 300 to 450 genotyped donors, 75% to 90% fell within the Caucasian-associated ancestry cluster.

A word on this clone: Antigen unknown.

At sampling all donors were nominally healthy, likely with unrecorded immune exposures. Notes on the study in general: Relative to equally common others, HLA-associated TCR beta chains showed greater clonal expansion in a later analysis.

The CDR3 runs to 12 residues. The germline CDR1 and CDR2 sequences are KGHSH and LQKENI. The ends lost 4 bases at V and 6 bases at J; junction bases unmatched: 2. The PCR ran on 60 Vbeta and 13 Jbeta primers. Using immunoSEQ multiplex PCR, the repertoire was profiled, and TCRdb retains in-frame clones only, with some absent. In the table there are some 150,000 clones, approximately 87% of which are singletons. The chain joins TRBV18 to TRBJ2-7; 8 nucleotides agree with TRBD1. This receptor was taken from a woman in her twenties or thirties in good health and CMV-seronegative. The specimen was PBMCs. CDR3 nucleotide sequence: TGTGCCAGCTCACTACAGGGGGGCGAGCAGTACTTC. Translating gives CASSLQGGEQYF.